The 23 T cell receptor beta chains listed next were all sequenced from one sample in a study of cytomegalovirus exposure and HLA in healthy donors. The PCR contained 60 Vbeta and 13 Jbeta primers. TCRdb keeps only in-frame clones here, not all; method: immunoSEQ multiplex PCR. This sample has some 160,000 clones; around 73% occur once, and the top ten carry about 1.5%. The specimen sequenced was PBMCs. The origin of the receptors is a male donor in good health and CMV-seronegative.

The chain carries TRBV6-5 and TRBJ1-5; a possible D gene is TRBD1 (5 bases). V lost 2 bases and J 2 bases, leaving 7 bases between the germline ends. Looked up from germline, CDR1 is MNHEY and CDR2 is SVGAGI. The CDR3 is 14 residues long. The CDR3 loop is CASSYGRGNQPQHF. CDR3 DNA sequence: TGTGCCAGCAGTTACGGCAGGGGCAATCAGCCCCAGCATTTT.

This sequence joins TRBV7-9 and TRBJ2-1, with a weak D call TRBD1 (6 bases). CDR3 length: 15 amino acids. V lost 5 bases to trimming and J lost 1 base, with 12 bases between them. Germline V CDR1 and CDR2: SEHNR, FQNEAQ (reference sequence). The DNA for the CDR3 is TGTGCCAGCAGCCTCTCGGACAGTTCCTACAATGAGCAGTTCTTC. Amino acids: CASSLSDSSYNEQFF.

V is TRBV11-2 and J is TRBJ1-1, with 7 bases that match TRBD1. Trimming removed 4 bases from V and 0 bases from J; junction bases left unmatched: 5. The CDR3 runs to 15 residues. Germline V CDR1 and CDR2: SGHAT, FQNNGV. In nucleotides, the CDR3 is TGTGCCAGCAGCTCGGGACAGCACCTGAACACTGAAGCTTTCTTT. This codes for CASSSGQHLNTEAFF. Using reference TRBV11-2 and TRBJ1-1 for the parts outside the CDR3, the full variable domain is EAGVAQSPRYKIIEKRQSVAFWCNPISGHATLYWYQQILGQGPKLLIQFQNNGVVDDSQLPKDRFSAERLKGVDSTLKIQPAKLEDSAVYLCASSSGQHLNTEAFFGQGTRLTVV.

The chain links TRBV6-5 to TRBJ1-5; weak D call: TRBD1 (6 bases). CDR3 length: 12 amino acids. Germline V gene sequence: CDR1 MNHEY, CDR2 SVGAGI. V gave up 8 bases and J gave up 5 bases, with 10 bases separating them. In nucleotides, the CDR3 is TGTGCCAGCGGGCAGGGGTATCAGCCCCAGCATTTT. It encodes CASGQGYQPQHF.

The chain employs TRBV28 and TRBJ2-7, with TRBD1 matching over 8 bases. Trimming took 5 bases from V and 3 from J; bases not matched to a gene: 9. The CDR3 is 15 amino acids. CDR1 and CDR2 (germline): MDHEN, SYDVKM. CDR3 coding DNA: TGTGCCAGCAGTCCCACCGGGACAGGTCACTACGAGCAGTACTTC. Its protein is CASSPTGTGHYEQYF.

The V and J genes are TRBV9 and TRBJ2-3; D is ambiguous. Germline CDR1 is SGDLS and CDR2 is YYNGEE. V lost 0 bases to trimming and J lost 0 bases, with 11 bases between them. The CDR3 has 16 amino acids. CDR3 sequence (DNA): TGTGCCAGCAGCGTAGAAGGTCAGACTAGCACAGATACGCAGTATTTT. This sequence encodes CASSVEGQTSTDTQYF.

The chain links TRBV25-1 to TRBJ2-3; 7 bases line up with TRBD2. The germline gives CDR1 MGHDK, CDR2 SYGVNS. The CDR3 loop spans 16 amino acids. Trimming at V came to 3 bases and at J to 2 bases, leaving 8 bases not matched to a gene. For the CDR3, the DNA is TGTGCCAGCAGTGACCGGTTGCGGGGGTCCACAGATACGCAGTATTTT. Translated: CASSDRLRGSTDTQYF.

This clone was counted once. The chain joins TRBV19 to TRBJ2-1, with TRBD2 matching 9 bases. The trim removed 1 base at V and 5 bases at J, leaving 12 bases unmatched. Germline values: CDR1 LNHDA, CDR2 SQIVND (reference sequence). The CDR3 extends over 18 amino acids. This chain's CDR3 is CASSIGGTSRRGHNEQFF. The CDR3 region has the DNA TGTGCCAGTAGTATAGGCGGGACTAGCCGTAGGGGGCACAATGAGCAGTTCTTC.

With regard to this clone: Compared with germline, one end of the junction differs, possibly owing to a read error. The gene calls are TRBV27 and TRBJ1-2; D is undetermined. This CDR3 is 13 amino acids long. Per the germline V gene, CDR1 is MNHEY and CDR2 is SMNVEV (reference sequence). This CDR3 is CASSHYGSYVYTF. The CDR3 region has the DNA TGTGCCAGCAGTCATTACGGGTCCTATGTCTACACCTTC.

The J gene is TRBJ2-2, the V gene TRBV6-5, with a weak D call TRBD1 (5 bases). V shed 6 bases and J shed 0 bases, with 8 bases lying between them. The CDR3 is 14 amino acids. Looked up from germline, CDR1 is MNHEY and CDR2 is SVGAGI. CDR3 bases: TGTGCCAGCAGATGGGGCACGAACACCGGGGAGCTGTTTTTT. Translated: CASRWGTNTGELFF.

This clone was picked up a small number of times. The rearrangement links TRBV25-1 to TRBJ2-4; 12 bases are a match to TRBD1. The V gene's germline CDR1 is MGHDK and CDR2 SYGVNS. Germline trimming cut 1 base from V and 2 bases from J; bases unmatched to any gene: 3. The CDR3 extends over 17 amino acids. The CDR3 loop reads CASSELGQGASKNIQYF. The CDR3 DNA follows: TGTGCCAGCAGTGAATTGGGACAGGGGGCTTCCAAAAACATTCAGTACTTC.

This clone is medium-sized in the sample. The same CDR3 arises from other DNA sequences in this sample as well. The rearrangement links TRBV4-3 to TRBJ1-1; tentative D call: TRBD1 (5 bases). The CDR3 covers 12 residues. Germline loops: CDR1 LGHNA, CDR2 YSLEER. The V end was cut by 4 bases, the J end by 7 bases, with 10 bases between. The CDR3 DNA reads TGCGCCAGCAGCCGGGTCCAGGGTGAAGCTTTCTTT. It yields the protein CASSRVQGEAFF.

The chain uses TRBV28 and TRBJ2-7; D not resolved. This CDR3 has 12 amino acids. From germline, CDR1 is MDHEN and CDR2 SYDVKM. The V gene lost 3 bases and the J gene lost 4 bases, with 7 bases spanning the gap. The CDR3 protein is CASSFRLYEQYF. CDR3 DNA sequence: TGTGCCAGCAGTTTTAGACTGTACGAGCAGTACTTC.

The V call is TRBV7-9, the J call TRBJ2-5, with 14 nucleotides matching TRBD2. Trimming at V came to 5 bases and at J to 0 bases, leaving 5 bases not matched to a gene. CDR1 SEHNR and CDR2 FQNEAQ come from the germline V gene (reference sequence). CDR3 length: 17 residues. The chain's CDR3 is CASSPGLAGVNQETQYF. The CDR3 nucleotides are TGTGCCAGCAGCCCGGGACTAGCGGGAGTTAACCAAGAGACCCAGTACTTC.

For this clone: The same CDR3 also results from other DNA sequences found in this sample. V and J are TRBV7-2 and TRBJ2-3; 7 nucleotides align to TRBD2. The CDR3 consists of 16 residues. V shed 3 bases, J shed 5 bases, and the junction held 11 bases outside the gene matches. CDR1 is SGHTA and CDR2 is FQGNSA in the germline V gene. The CDR3 nucleotides are TGTGCCAGCAGCTTTTTGTCGGGAGGCCGGGGAGATACGCAGTATTTT. As protein: CASSFLSGGRGDTQYF.

The CDR3 DNA reads TGTGCCAGCAGCCTCAGCGGTGCGGATACGCAGTATTTT. This sequence encodes CASSLSGADTQYF. The gene calls are TRBV9 and TRBJ2-3; the D gene is possibly TRBD2 (5 bases). Per germline, CDR1 SGDLS and CDR2 YYNGEE. This CDR3 has 13 residues. The V end was cut by 4 bases, the J end by 6 bases, with 12 bases between.

This rearrangement joins TRBV15 to TRBJ2-7, with no clear D. CDR1 is LNHNV and CDR2 is YYDKDF in the germline V gene (reference sequence). V was pared by 4 bases and J by 4 bases, with 2 bases between. CDR3 length: 10 residues. This CDR3 reads CATSTYEQYF. Here the CDR3 DNA reads TGTGCCACCAGCACGTACGAGCAGTACTTC.

The CDR3 here is CASRFGSPDLANQPQHF. The CDR3 nucleotides are TGTGCCAGCAGATTCGGGAGTCCCGATTTAGCGAATCAGCCCCAGCATTTT. The rearrangement joins TRBV28 to TRBJ1-5; D is uncertain. Germline CDR1 is MDHEN and CDR2 is SYDVKM. Trimming shortened V by 6 bases and J by 4 bases, and 22 bases separated the two germline ends. This CDR3 is built from 17 residues.

Comments on this clone: The identical CDR3 is also encoded by other nucleotide sequences in the sample. V and J are TRBV9 and TRBJ1-3; 7 bases align to TRBD1. The V gene end was trimmed by 0 bases and the J gene end by 4 bases; junction bases not matched to a gene: 7. CDR3 length: 16 amino acids. Germline CDR1 and CDR2: SGDLS and YYNGEE. The CDR3 DNA is TGTGCCAGCAGCGTAGCTACAGGGGAGGCAGGAAACACCATATATTTT. Amino acid sequence: CASSVATGEAGNTIYF.

This clone was seen once. The chain employs TRBV5-4 and TRBJ2-2; a weak D match, TRBD1 (6 bases). Germline values: CDR1 SGHNT, CDR2 YYREEE (reference sequence). CDR3 length: 14 residues. V was shortened by 3 bases and J by 5 bases, with 11 bases between the two germline ends. DNA of the CDR3: TGTGCCAGCAGCTGGGGGCCAGGGACCGGGGAGCTGTTTTTT. This gives the protein CASSWGPGTGELFF.

The chain carries TRBV6-5 and TRBJ2-5, with D unclear. The J call may be incorrect, as the DNA end agrees better with TRBJ2-7. Germline V gene lookup returns CDR1 MNHEY and CDR2 SVGAGI. This CDR3 has 15 residues. CDR3 bases: TGTGCCAGCAGTTACAACGGCGATAGCTCCTACGAGCAGTACTTC. Translated: CASSYNGDSSYEQYF.

V usage is TRBV5-8 and J usage is TRBJ1-4; TRBD1 matches 8 bases. Germline CDR1 SGHTS, CDR2 YDEGEE. V was pared by 4 bases and J by 6 bases, with 8 bases of the junction left unmatched. CDR3 length: 15 residues. The CDR3 loop reads CASSDGQGAYEKLFF. The CDR3 bases are TGTGCCAGCAGCGACGGACAGGGCGCGTATGAAAAACTGTTTTTT.

The rearrangement uses TRBV27 and TRBJ2-5; 10 bases fit TRBD1. Trimming removed 5 bases from V and 1 base from J; junction bases left unmatched: 4. Germline-derived CDR1 and CDR2 are MNHEY and SMNVEV (reference sequence). The CDR3 contains 15 residues. As DNA, the CDR3 is TGTGCCAGCAGTCGACAGGGGGCGGTCCAAGAGACCCAGTACTTC. Translated: CASSRQGAVQETQYF.